Below are 8 T cell receptor beta chains sequenced from a single sample in a study of T-cell memory formation after mild COVID-19. Each CDR3 protein is one row after TCRdb ran MiXCR on the 5' RACE reads. The table lists 550,000 to 600,000 distinct CDR3 sequences, 15% to 20% of them singletons, with roughly 7.7% in the top ten. Sequencing was carried out using PBMCs or a T cell subset sorted from them (not recorded which). Receptors originate from an adult woman who had mild COVID-19 (a few samples of this study predate the infection). Cell type and time point are not known.

The chain links TRBV25-1 to TRBJ2-3, with 11 bases matching TRBD2. The V and J ends lost 8 bases and 6 bases, in that order; junction bases with no gene match: 10. CDR1 and CDR2 from the germline V gene are MGHDK and SYGVNS. This CDR3 is built from 15 residues. CDR3: CASVTSGSPPDTQYF. The CDR3 nucleotides are TGTGCCAGCGTAACTAGCGGGAGCCCCCCGGATACGCAGTATTTT.

This clonotype has just a few counts. This rearrangement joins TRBV4-3 to TRBJ2-6; TRBD2 is a possible D gene (5 bases). Trimming removed 1 base at V and 0 bases at J, with 16 bases between. The CDR3 is 19 residues long. CDR1 and CDR2 (germline): LGHNA, YSLEER. The CDR3 DNA is TGCGCCAGCAGCCAAGGATGGAGGAAGAAGATCTCTGGGGCCAACGTCCTGACTTTC. This encodes CASSQGWRKKISGANVLTF.

This chain connects TRBV5-5 to TRBJ2-3, with 15 bases that match TRBD2. V lost 4 bases and J lost 2; bases outside the gene matches: 8. Looked up from germline, CDR1 is SGHKS and CDR2 is YYEKEE (reference sequence). This CDR3 is built from 18 residues. The CDR3 bases are TGTGCCAGCAGCCCCGGACTAGCGGGGGGGAGAGACACAGATACGCAGTATTTT. Protein: CASSPGLAGGRDTDTQYF.

The V gene is TRBV30, the J gene TRBJ2-1, with 8 bases lining up with TRBD1. The CDR3 runs to 14 residues. In germline, CDR1 is GTSNPN, CDR2 SVGIG (reference sequence). V dropped 3 bases and J dropped 2; count of bases not matched to a gene: 3. The chain's CDR3 is CAWSDRGPYNEQFF. The DNA for the CDR3 is TGTGCCTGGAGCGACAGGGGACCCTACAATGAGCAGTTCTTC.

The V call is TRBV6-6, the J call TRBJ2-1; 10 bases align to TRBD2. V lost 7 bases, J lost 4 bases, and 7 bases stayed unmatched. Germline V gene data show CDR1 as MNHNY and CDR2 as SVGAGI (reference sequence). This CDR3 has 15 amino acids. This CDR3 reads CASTPIAGGYNEQFF. The CDR3 DNA reads TGTGCCAGCACCCCCATAGCGGGGGGATACAATGAGCAGTTCTTC.

CDR3: CASSLLTGLIQETQYF. CDR3 DNA sequence: TGTGCCAGCAGCTTGCTTACGGGTTTAATCCAAGAGACCCAGTACTTC. The chain joins TRBV5-6 to TRBJ2-5; no clear D gene. Germline V CDR1 and CDR2: SGHDT, YYEEEE. V gave up 1 base and J gave up 1 base, with 14 bases separating them. CDR3 length: 16 residues.

This clonotype was detected a few times. V is TRBV6-5 and J is TRBJ2-1, with D possibly being TRBD2 (6 bases). CDR1 is MNHEY and CDR2 is SVGAGI in the germline V gene. V lost 2 bases and J 7 bases, leaving 18 bases between the germline ends. The CDR3 is 16 amino acids. CDR3 sequence: CASSYTSEAGGNEQFF. In nucleotides, the CDR3 is TGTGCCAGCAGTTACACCTCGGAGGCAGGAGGGAATGAGCAGTTCTTC.

The chain joins TRBV9 to TRBJ2-4, with D perhaps matching TRBD1 (6 bases). Trimming cost V 4 bases and J 0 bases, with 17 bases left between them. This CDR3 comprises 17 residues. Germline V gene lookup returns CDR1 SGDLS and CDR2 YYNGEE. For the CDR3, the DNA is TGTGCCAGCAGCTCAAGAGGAACACAGGGAGCCAAAAACATTCAGTACTTC. The encoded protein is CASSSRGTQGAKNIQYF.